Listed below are T cell receptor beta chains from one sample, sequenced in a study of control samples from healthy donors and cancer patients. Produced via immunoSEQ multiplex PCR; TCRdb's table is partial and in-frame only. The table has some 120,000 clones, 80% to 95% seen once. Sequencing was done on a sample of blood. Receptors were obtained from a man aged 18 to 35 in good health. Each CDR3 is given with its conserved first and last residue. Fields, in order: J gene, D gene, V gene, clone size, CDR3 DNA, CDR3 protein. A D gene is named only where the DNA matches it firmly. The size of a clone is reported for some rows only, either as once, few or many, or as a class for expanded clones.

TRBJ1-5 NA TRBV18 NA TGTGCCAGCTCACCGGGGCAGGGACAAAATCAGCCCCAGCATTTT CASSPGQGQNQPQHF
TRBJ2-1 TRBD1 TRBV9 NA TGTGCCAGCAGCGATACCGGGACAGTCCCCAATGAGCAGTTCTTC CASSDTGTVPNEQFF
TRBJ1-2 NA TRBV6-1 once TGTGCCAGCAGTGACCGGGCCTCGAACTATGGCTACACCTTC CASSDRASNYGYTF
TRBJ1-5 NA TRBV11-2 NA TGTGCCAGCAGCTTAGTGGGGAATCAGCCCCAGCATTTT CASSLVGNQPQHF
TRBJ2-1 NA TRBV20-1 NA TGCAGTGCTAGTGGGGCCTACAATGAGCAGTTCTTC CSASGAYNEQFF
TRBJ2-3 NA TRBV6-5 NA TGTGCCAGCAGTTCGGGGACATCAGATACGCAGTATTTT CASSSGTSDTQYF
TRBJ2-1 NA TRBV19 once TGTGCCAGTAGTATAGATTCACAGGGTTACGTCTACAATGAGCAGTTCTTC CASSIDSQGYVYNEQFF
TRBJ1-1 NA TRBV7-8 NA TGTGCCAGCAGCCTCAGTGGCACTGAAGCTTTCTTT CASSLSGTEAFF
TRBJ1-1 NA TRBV3-1/TRBV3-2 once TGTGCCAGCAGCCAAGGGATAGAAGCTTTCTTT CASSQGIEAFF
TRBJ2-2 TRBD2 TRBV6-2/TRBV6-3 NA TGTGCCAGCAGCACGGAACTAGCGGGACTAAACACCGGGGAGCTGTTTTTT CASSTELAGLNTGELFF
TRBJ2-7 NA TRBV3-1/TRBV3-2 few TGTGCCAGCAGCCAAGATCGGCAGGGCCGGGAGCAGTACTTC CASSQDRQGREQYF
TRBJ1-6 NA TRBV2 NA TGTGCCAGCAGCTCCACAGGGAACTATAATTCACCCCTCCACTTT CASSSTGNYNSPLHF
TRBJ1-5 NA TRBV28 once TGTGCCAGCAGCAACCGGGACAAGGGGTCTCTTCAGCCCCAGCATTTT CASSNRDKGSLQPQHF
TRBJ2-2 TRBD2 TRBV10-3 NA TGTGCCATCAGGGGGGGACTAGCGGGAGACACCGGGGAGCTGTTTTTT CAIRGGLAGDTGELFF
TRBJ2-5 NA TRBV7-9 NA TGTGCCAGCAGCTCCGACAGAACTCCAAGAGTGACCCAGTACTTC CASSSDRTPRVTQYF
TRBJ2-6 NA TRBV19 NA TGTGCCAGTAGCCAGGGCTCTGGGGCCAACGTCCTGACTTTC CASSQGSGANVLTF
TRBJ1-5 TRBD1 TRBV30 NA TGTGCCTGGAGTGTACAGGGGGGCTATCAGCCCCAGCATTTT CAWSVQGGYQPQHF
TRBJ1-2 NA TRBV29-1 NA TGCAGCGTTGAGAGGGGGAGCTATGGCTACACCTTC CSVERGSYGYTF
TRBJ2-3 NA TRBV7-8 NA TGTGCCAGCAGCCCCCTGGGAAGCACAGATACGCAGTATTTT CASSPLGSTDTQYF
TRBJ2-1 TRBD2 TRBV5-4 NA TGTGCCAGCGGTGCGGGACTAGCGGGAGGGTCCTCCTACAATGAGCAGTTCTTC CASGAGLAGGSSYNEQFF
TRBJ2-7 NA TRBV19 NA TGTGCCAGTAGTATAGGTCTTAGTAGAGCCTACGAGCAGTACTTC CASSIGLSRAYEQYF
TRBJ1-2 NA TRBV19 NA TGTGCCAGTAGTATATCGGTTGATGGGAGCAAGTATGGCTACACCTTC CASSISVDGSKYGYTF
TRBJ2-7 NA TRBV28 NA TGTGCCAGCAGTTTGGAGCGGGGCGGGGGCACCTACGAGCAGTACTTC CASSLERGGGTYEQYF
TRBJ1-2 NA TRBV5-6 NA TGTGCCAGCAGCTTGAGGGCCGCGGAGGGCTACACCTTC CASSLRAAEGYTF
TRBJ1-1 NA TRBV10-3 NA TGTGCCATCAGTGGGGGACAAAGGAACACTGAAGCTTTCTTT CAISGGQRNTEAFF
TRBJ2-3 NA TRBV11-2 NA TGTGCCAGCAGCGAGTATCTAGCAGACACAGATACGCAGTATTTT CASSEYLADTDTQYF
TRBJ1-5 NA TRBV18 NA TGTGCCAGCTCACCCGGGACGGGAATTAATCAGCCCCAGCATTTT CASSPGTGINQPQHF
TRBJ2-3 NA TRBV30 NA TGTGCCTGGTCCCTTGGCGGCTCTAGCACAGATACGCAGTATTTT CAWSLGGSSTDTQYF
TRBJ1-1 TRBD1 TRBV7-8 NA TGTGCCAGCAGCTTAGTAGGGGGCCAGAACACTGAAGCTTTCTTT CASSLVGGQNTEAFF
TRBJ1-6 TRBD1 TRBV19 NA TGTGCCAGTAGTATCGCGAAAAGGGGACAGAATTCACCCCTCCACTTT CASSIAKRGQNSPLHF